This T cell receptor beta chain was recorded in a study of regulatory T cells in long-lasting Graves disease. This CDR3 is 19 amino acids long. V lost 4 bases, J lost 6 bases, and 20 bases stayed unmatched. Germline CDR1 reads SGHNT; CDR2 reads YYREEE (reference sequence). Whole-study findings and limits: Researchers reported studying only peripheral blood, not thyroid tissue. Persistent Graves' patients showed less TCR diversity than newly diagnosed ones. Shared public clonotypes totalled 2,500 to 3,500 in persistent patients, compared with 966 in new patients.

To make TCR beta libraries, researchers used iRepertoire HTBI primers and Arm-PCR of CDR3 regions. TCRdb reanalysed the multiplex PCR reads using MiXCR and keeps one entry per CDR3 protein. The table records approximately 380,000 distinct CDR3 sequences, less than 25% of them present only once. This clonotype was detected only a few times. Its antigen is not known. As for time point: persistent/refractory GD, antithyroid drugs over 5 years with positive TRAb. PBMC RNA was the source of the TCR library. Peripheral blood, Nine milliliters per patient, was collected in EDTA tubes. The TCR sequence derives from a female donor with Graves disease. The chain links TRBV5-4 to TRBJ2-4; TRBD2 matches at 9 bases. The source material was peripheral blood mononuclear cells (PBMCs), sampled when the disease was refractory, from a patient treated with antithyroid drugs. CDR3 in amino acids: CASSPPPGLSGRGGNIQYF. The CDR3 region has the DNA TGTGCCAGCAGCCCCCCTCCAGGGCTTAGCGGGAGAGGGGGAAACATTCAGTACTTC.